This T cell receptor beta chain was sequenced in a study of PD-L1 blockade in urothelial cancer. Germline CDR1 is LGHNA and CDR2 is YNFKEQ. V was pared by 1 base and J by 2 bases, with 4 bases of the junction left unmatched. CDR3 length equals 15 residues. The templates were synthetic TCR analogs, and they were spiked into each PCR. Using immunoSEQ multiplex PCR, the repertoire was profiled, and TCRdb retains in-frame clones only, with some absent. The sample records tens of thousands of clones, around 85% being singletons. Time point meaning: pretreatment peripheral blood. The chain is built from TRBV4-2 and TRBJ2-5, with 7 positions matching TRBD2. The TCR was taken from a woman in her sixties with urothelial cancer. Here the sequenced sample was PBMCs, taken around atezolizumab (anti-PD-L1) treatment. The CDR3 region has the DNA TGTGCCAGCAGCCAAGCCGGGACTATGCAAGAGACCCAGTACTTC. Translating it yields CASSQAGTMQETQYF.